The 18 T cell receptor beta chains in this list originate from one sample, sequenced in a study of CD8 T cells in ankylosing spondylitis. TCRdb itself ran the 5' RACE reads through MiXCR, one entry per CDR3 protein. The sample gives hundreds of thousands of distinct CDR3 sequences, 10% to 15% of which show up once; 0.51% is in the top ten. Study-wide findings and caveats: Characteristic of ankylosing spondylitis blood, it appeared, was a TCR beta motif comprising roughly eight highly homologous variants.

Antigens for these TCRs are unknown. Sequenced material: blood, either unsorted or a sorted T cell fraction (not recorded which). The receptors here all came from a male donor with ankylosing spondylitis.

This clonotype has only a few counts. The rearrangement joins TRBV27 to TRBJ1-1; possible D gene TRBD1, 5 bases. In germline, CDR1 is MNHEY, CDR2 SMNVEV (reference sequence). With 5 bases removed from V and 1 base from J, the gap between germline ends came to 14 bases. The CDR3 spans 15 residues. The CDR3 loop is CASSPRGLPNTEAFF. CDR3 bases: TGTGCCAGCAGTCCTCGGGGACTCCCGAACACTGAAGCTTTCTTT.

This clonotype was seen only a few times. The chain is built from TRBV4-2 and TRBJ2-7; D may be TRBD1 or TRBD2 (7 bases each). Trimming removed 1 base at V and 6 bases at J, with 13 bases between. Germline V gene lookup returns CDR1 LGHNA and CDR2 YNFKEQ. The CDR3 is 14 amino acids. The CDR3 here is CASSQGPGGGEQYF. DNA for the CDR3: TGTGCCAGCAGCCAAGGCCCAGGGGGGGGCGAGCAGTACTTC.

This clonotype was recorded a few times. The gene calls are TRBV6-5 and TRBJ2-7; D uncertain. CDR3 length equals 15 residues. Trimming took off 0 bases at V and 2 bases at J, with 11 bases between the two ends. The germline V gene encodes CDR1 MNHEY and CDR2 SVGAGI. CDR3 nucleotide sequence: TGTGCCAGCAGTTACTCGAGTGGGTTAGCCTACGAGCAGTACTTC. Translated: CASSYSSGLAYEQYF.

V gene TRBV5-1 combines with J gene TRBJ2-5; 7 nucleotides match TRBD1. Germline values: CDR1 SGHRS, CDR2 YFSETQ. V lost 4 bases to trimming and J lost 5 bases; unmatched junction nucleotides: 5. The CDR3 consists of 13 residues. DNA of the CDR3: TGCGCCAGCAGCGAGGGACAGTGGGAGACCCAGTACTTC. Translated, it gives CASSEGQWETQYF.

The CDR3 sequence is CASSPHRETYEQYF. The CDR3, as DNA: TGTGCCAGCAGCCCGCACCGGGAGACCTACGAGCAGTACTTC. The rearrangement joins TRBV7-8 to TRBJ2-7, with D maybe TRBD2 (6 bases). The CDR3 consists of 14 residues. The ends were cut back, 5 bases at V and 2 bases at J, with 13 bases in the middle. The germline CDR1 and CDR2 sequences are SGHVS and FQNEAQ.

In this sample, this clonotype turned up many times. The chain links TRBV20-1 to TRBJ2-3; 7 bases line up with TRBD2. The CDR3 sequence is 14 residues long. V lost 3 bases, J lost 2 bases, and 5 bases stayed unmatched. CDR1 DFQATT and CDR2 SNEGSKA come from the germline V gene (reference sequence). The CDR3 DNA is TGCAGTGCTAGTATTAGCGGGTTCACAGATACGCAGTATTTT. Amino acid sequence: CSASISGFTDTQYF.

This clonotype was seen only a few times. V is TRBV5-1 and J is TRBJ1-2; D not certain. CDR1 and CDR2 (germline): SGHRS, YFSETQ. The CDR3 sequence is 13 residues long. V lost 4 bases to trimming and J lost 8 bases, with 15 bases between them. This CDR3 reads CASSPSVAEGYTF. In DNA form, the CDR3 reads TGCGCCAGCAGCCCTTCAGTGGCGGAGGGCTACACCTTC.

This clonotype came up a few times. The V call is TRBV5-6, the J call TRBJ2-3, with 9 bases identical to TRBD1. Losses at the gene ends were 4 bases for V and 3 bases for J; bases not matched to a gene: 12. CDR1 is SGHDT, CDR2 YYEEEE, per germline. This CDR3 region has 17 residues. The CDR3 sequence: CASSTLGQGIATDTQYF. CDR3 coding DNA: TGTGCCAGCAGCACCCTAGGACAGGGGATAGCAACAGATACGCAGTATTTT.

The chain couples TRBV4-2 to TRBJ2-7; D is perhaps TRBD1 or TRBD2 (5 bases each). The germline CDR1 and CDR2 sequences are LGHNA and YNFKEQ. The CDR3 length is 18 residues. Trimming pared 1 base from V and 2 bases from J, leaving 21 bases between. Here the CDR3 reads CASSQGEGLIGRTYEQYF. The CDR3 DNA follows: TGTGCCAGCAGCCAAGGAGAGGGGCTGATCGGACGGACCTACGAGCAGTACTTC.

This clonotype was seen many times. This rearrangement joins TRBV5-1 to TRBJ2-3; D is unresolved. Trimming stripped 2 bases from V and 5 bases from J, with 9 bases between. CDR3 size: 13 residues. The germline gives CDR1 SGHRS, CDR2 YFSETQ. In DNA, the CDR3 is TGCGCCAGCAGCTTCCTTGTAGAAGATACGCAGTATTTT. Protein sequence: CASSFLVEDTQYF. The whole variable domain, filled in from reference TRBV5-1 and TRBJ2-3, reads KAGVTQTPRYLIKTRGQQVTLSCSPISGHRSVSWYQQTPGQGLQFLFEYFSETQRNKGNFPGRFSGRQFSNSRSEMNVSTLELGDSALYLCASSFLVEDTQYFGPGTRLTVL.

CDR3 nucleotides: TGTGCCAGCAGTGACTCGTTCTACAGCGGGGAGCTGTTTTTT. Translating gives CASSDSFYSGELFF. The chain recombines TRBV6-4 with TRBJ2-2; D is uncertain. The V end was cut by 0 bases, the J end by 7 bases, with 9 bases between. The CDR3 sequence is 14 residues long. Per the germline V gene, CDR1 is MRHNA and CDR2 is SNTAGT.

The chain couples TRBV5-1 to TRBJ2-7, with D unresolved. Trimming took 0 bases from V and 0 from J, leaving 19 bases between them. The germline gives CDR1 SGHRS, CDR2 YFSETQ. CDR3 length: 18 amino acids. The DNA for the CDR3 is TGCGCCAGCAGCTTGGGGGTATTGGGCGACGGAAACTCCTACGAGCAGTACTTC. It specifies CASSLGVLGDGNSYEQYF.

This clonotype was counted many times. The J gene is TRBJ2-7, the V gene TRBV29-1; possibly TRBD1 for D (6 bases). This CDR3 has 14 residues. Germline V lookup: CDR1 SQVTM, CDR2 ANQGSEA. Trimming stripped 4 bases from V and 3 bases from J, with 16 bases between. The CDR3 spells CSVGTGTNDYEQYF. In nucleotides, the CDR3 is TGCAGCGTTGGAACCGGGACAAACGACTACGAGCAGTACTTC.

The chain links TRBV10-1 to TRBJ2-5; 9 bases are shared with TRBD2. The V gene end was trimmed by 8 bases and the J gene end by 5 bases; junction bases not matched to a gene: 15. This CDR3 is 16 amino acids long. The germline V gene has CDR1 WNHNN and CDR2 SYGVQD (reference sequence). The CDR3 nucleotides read TGCGCCAGCCTTACCCGTCAGGGACTAGCAGTGGAGACCCAGTACTTC. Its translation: CASLTRQGLAVETQYF.

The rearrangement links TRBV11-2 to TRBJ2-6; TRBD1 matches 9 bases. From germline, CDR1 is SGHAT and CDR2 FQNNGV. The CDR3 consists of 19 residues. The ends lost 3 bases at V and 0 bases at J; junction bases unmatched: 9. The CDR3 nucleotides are TGTGCCAGCAGCTTGCTACCGGGACAGGGAACCTCTGGGGCCAACGTCCTGACTTTC. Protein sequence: CASSLLPGQGTSGANVLTF.

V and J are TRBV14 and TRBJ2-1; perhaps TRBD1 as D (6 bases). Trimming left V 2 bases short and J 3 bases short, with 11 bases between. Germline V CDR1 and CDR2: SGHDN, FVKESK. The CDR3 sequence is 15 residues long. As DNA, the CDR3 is TGTGCCAGCAGCCAACAGCCGGACAGCTACAATGAGCAGTTCTTC. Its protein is CASSQQPDSYNEQFF.

The CDR3 reads CASSSGSGDIQYF. The CDR3 DNA reads TGTGCCAGCAGCTCCGGGTCCGGAGACATTCAGTACTTC. The chain recombines TRBV7-2 with TRBJ2-4; D gene ambiguous. Germline lookup yields CDR1 SGHTA and CDR2 FQGNSA. Deletions cut 4 bases from V and 8 bases from J, with 12 bases between. The CDR3 runs to 13 residues.

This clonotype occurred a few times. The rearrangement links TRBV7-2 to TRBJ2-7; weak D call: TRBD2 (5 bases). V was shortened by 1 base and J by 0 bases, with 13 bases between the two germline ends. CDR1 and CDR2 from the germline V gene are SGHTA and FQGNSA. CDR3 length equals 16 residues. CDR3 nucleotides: TGTGCCAGCAGCTTAGTTTGGCGGGTAAACTCCTACGAGCAGTACTTC. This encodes CASSLVWRVNSYEQYF.